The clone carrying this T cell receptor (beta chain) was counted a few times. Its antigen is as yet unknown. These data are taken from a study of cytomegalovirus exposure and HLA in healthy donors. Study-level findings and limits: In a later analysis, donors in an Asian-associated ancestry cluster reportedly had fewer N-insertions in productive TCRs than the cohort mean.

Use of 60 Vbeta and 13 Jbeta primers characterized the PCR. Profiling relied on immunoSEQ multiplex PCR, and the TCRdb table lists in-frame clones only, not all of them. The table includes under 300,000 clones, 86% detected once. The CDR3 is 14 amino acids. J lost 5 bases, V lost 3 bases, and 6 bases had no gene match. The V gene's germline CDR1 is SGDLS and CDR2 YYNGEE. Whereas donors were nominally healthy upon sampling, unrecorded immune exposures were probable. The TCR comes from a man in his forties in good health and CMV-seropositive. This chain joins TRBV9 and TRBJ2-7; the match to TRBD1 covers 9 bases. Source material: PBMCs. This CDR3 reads CASSAGQGRHEQYF. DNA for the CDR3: TGTGCCAGCAGCGCTGGACAGGGGCGACACGAGCAGTACTTC.